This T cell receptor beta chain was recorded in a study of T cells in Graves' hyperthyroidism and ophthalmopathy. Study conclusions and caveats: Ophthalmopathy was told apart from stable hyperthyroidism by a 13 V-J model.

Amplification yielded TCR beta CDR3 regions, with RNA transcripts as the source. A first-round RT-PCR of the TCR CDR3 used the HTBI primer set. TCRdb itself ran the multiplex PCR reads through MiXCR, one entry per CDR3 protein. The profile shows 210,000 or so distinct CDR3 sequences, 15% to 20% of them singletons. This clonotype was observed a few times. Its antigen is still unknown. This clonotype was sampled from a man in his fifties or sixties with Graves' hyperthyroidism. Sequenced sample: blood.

The DNA for the CDR3 is TGTGCCAGCAGTCCACGGAGCGGGGAGCTGTTTTTT. Amino acid sequence: CASSPRSGELFF. The V and J genes are TRBV13 and TRBJ2-2, with unresolved D. V lost 6 bases, J lost 7 bases, and 9 bases lay in between. The CDR3 length is 12 residues. Germline-derived CDR1 and CDR2 are PRHDT and FYEKMQ (reference sequence). The whole variable domain, filled in from reference TRBV13 and TRBJ2-2, reads AAGVIQSPRHLIKEKRETATLKCYPIPRHDTVYWYQQGPGQDPQFLISFYEKMQSDKGSIPDRFSAQQFSDYHSELNMSSLELGDSALYFCASSPRSGELFFGEGSRLTVL.